The 21 T cell receptor beta chains given below trace back to one sample, sequenced in a study of shared clonotypes between healthy human individuals. The protocol was immunoSEQ multiplex PCR, while the TCRdb copy is restricted to in-frame clones and leaves out a portion. The profile covers around 1.1 million clones, with approximately 77% appearing a single time and 0.85% to 1% taken by the ten largest. Source material: memory CD4+ T cells from PBMCs. Described subset: CD45RA-negative fraction. These receptors were collected from a man aged 18 to 29 in good health. Some clones in this sample may be carry-over from other donors' samples.

The CDR3 sequence: CASTRQNSNQPQHF. The CDR3 DNA is TGTGCCAGCACCCGACAGAATAGCAATCAGCCCCAGCATTTT. V and J are TRBV28 and TRBJ1-5; D might be TRBD1 (5 bases). CDR3 length: 14 residues. The ends were cut back, 7 bases at V and 0 bases at J, with 10 bases in the middle. Germline loops: CDR1 MDHEN, CDR2 SYDVKM.

V gene TRBV27 combines with J gene TRBJ2-6; D is possibly TRBD2 (5 bases). CDR1 is MNHEY and CDR2 is SMNVEV in the germline V gene (reference sequence). The CDR3 contains 16 residues. The V gene lost 7 bases and the J gene lost 4 bases, with 17 bases spanning the gap. CDR3 region: CASTHSSPGGANVLTF. CDR3 DNA: TGTGCCAGCACCCACAGCTCCCCGGGGGGGGCCAACGTCCTGACTTTC.

This clone was found a few times. The rearrangement links TRBV4-1 to TRBJ1-1; D is uncertain. Trimming stripped 4 bases from V and 1 base from J, with 13 bases between. The CDR3 is 15 residues long. Germline CDR1 is MGHRA and CDR2 is YSYEKL. The CDR3 DNA reads TGCGCCAGCAGCCCCGAAAGGGTGGGGAACACTGAAGCTTTCTTT. This sequence encodes CASSPERVGNTEAFF.

J is TRBJ2-1 and V is TRBV28; 7 bases fit TRBD2. The CDR3 is 16 residues long. Germline V CDR1 and CDR2: MDHEN, SYDVKM. V was clipped by 6 bases and J by 8 bases; unmatched bases: 16. The CDR3 nucleotides are TGTGCCAGCAGCCGAGCCGGGACTACTTCCCTTTATGAGCAGTTCTTC. It codes for CASSRAGTTSLYEQFF.

The V gene is TRBV28, the J gene TRBJ2-3, with TRBD2 as a possible D gene (6 bases). The CDR3 extends over 14 amino acids. Trimming took 7 bases from V and 3 from J, leaving 14 bases between them. Germline CDR1 MDHEN, CDR2 SYDVKM. CDR3 region: CASTLPGSTDTQYF. CDR3 coding DNA: TGTGCCAGCACCCTCCCCGGGAGTACAGATACGCAGTATTTT.

The CDR3 DNA is TGTGCCAGCAGGGCCGACAGGGACTACGAGCAGTACTTC. Protein product: CASRADRDYEQYF. J is TRBJ2-7 and V is TRBV6-1; 7 nucleotides agree with TRBD1. The CDR3 sequence is 13 residues long. CDR1 MNHNS and CDR2 SASEGT come from the germline V gene. The J segment lost 3 bases and the V segment lost 6 bases, leaving 5 bases of the junction unmatched.

CDR3 DNA: TGTGCCAGCGGAATAGGGGCTAGGTGGTACTTC. Residues: CASGIGARWYF. V is TRBV2 and J is TRBJ2-7; perhaps TRBD1 as D (5 bases). The germline V gene encodes CDR1 SNHLY and CDR2 FYNNEI. This CDR3 region has 11 residues. V lost 8 bases and J 12 bases, leaving 17 bases between the germline ends.

This chain's CDR3 is CASVPSDTDTQYF. Here the CDR3 DNA reads TGTGCCAGCGTCCCCTCAGACACAGATACGCAGTATTTT. The chain couples TRBV19 to TRBJ2-3; D remains unclear. The length of the CDR3 is 13 residues. The germline gives CDR1 LNHDA, CDR2 SQIVND (reference sequence). Trimming left V 9 bases short and J 2 bases short, with 12 bases between.

This chain links TRBV29-1 with TRBJ2-3; no firm D call. The V end lost 3 bases, the J end lost 0 bases, and 4 bases lay between the germline ends. Germline V gene sequence: CDR1 SQVTM, CDR2 ANQGSEA. The CDR3 length is 12 residues. The CDR3, as DNA: TGCAGCGTTGATCTTAGCACAGATACGCAGTATTTT. This sequence encodes CSVDLSTDTQYF.

Remarks on this clone: The sample holds other DNA sequences that translate to the same CDR3. The chain uses TRBV6-5 and TRBJ1-1; possibly TRBD1 for D (5 bases). The V gene lost 2 bases and the J gene lost 7 bases, with 8 bases spanning the gap. CDR1 MNHEY and CDR2 SVGAGI come from the germline V gene. The CDR3 is 12 amino acids. CDR3 nucleotide sequence: TGTGCCAGCAGTTACAGGGGAGGTGAAGCTTTCTTT. This sequence encodes CASSYRGGEAFF.

This chain links TRBV4-3 with TRBJ2-3, with TRBD1 matching over 9 bases. V lost 0 bases, J lost 4 bases, and 5 bases stayed unmatched. Germline CDR1 LGHNA, CDR2 YSLEER. The CDR3 covers 16 residues. DNA for the CDR3: TGCGCCAGCAGCCAAGATTGGGGGACAGGGCCAGATACGCAGTATTTT. Encoded protein: CASSQDWGTGPDTQYF.

The chain links TRBV9 to TRBJ2-3, with a tentative D call TRBD1 (5 bases). Germline-derived CDR1 and CDR2 are SGDLS and YYNGEE. This CDR3 comprises 15 residues. V lost 0 bases and J 9 bases, leaving 17 bases between the germline ends. The CDR3 reads CASSVATPDQGTQYF. Here the CDR3 DNA reads TGTGCCAGCAGCGTAGCTACCCCGGATCAGGGCACGCAGTATTTT.

This clone was observed at least ten times. The CDR3: CASSPNPGWTSTDTQYF. The CDR3 bases are TGTGCCAGCAGTCCGAACCCGGGGTGGACCTCCACAGATACGCAGTATTTT. The chain carries TRBV28 and TRBJ2-3, with D possibly matching TRBD2 (5 bases). Trimming cost V 5 bases and J 2 bases, with 20 bases left between them. Germline CDR1 reads MDHEN; CDR2 reads SYDVKM. The CDR3 runs 17 residues.

This sequence joins TRBV25-1 and TRBJ2-1; no firm D call. CDR1 and CDR2 (germline): MGHDK, SYGVNS. Trimming cost V 7 bases and J 4 bases, with 5 bases left between them. This CDR3 region has 11 residues. The CDR3 sequence: CASTGYNEQFF. The CDR3 nucleotides read TGTGCCAGCACCGGATACAATGAGCAGTTCTTC.

J is TRBJ1-1 and V is TRBV30, with D tentatively TRBD1 (5 bases). CDR1 is GTSNPN and CDR2 is SVGIG in the germline V gene (reference sequence). CDR3 length: 12 amino acids. The ends were cut back, 2 bases at V and 5 bases at J, with 9 bases in the middle. The CDR3 here is CAWSSGQTEAFF. Here the CDR3 DNA reads TGTGCCTGGAGTTCGGGGCAGACTGAAGCTTTCTTT.

The V call is TRBV6-6, the J call TRBJ2-7; unclear D gene. The CDR3 totals 13 residues. With 0 bases removed from V and 3 bases from J, the gap between germline ends came to 6 bases. The germline CDR1 and CDR2 sequences are MNHNY and SVGAGI (reference sequence). The DNA for the CDR3 is TGTGCCAGCAGTTACTCGCTAGGCTACGAGCAGTACTTC. Amino acids: CASSYSLGYEQYF.

V is TRBV29-1 and J is TRBJ1-1; D is perhaps TRBD1 (5 bases). The CDR3 consists of 14 residues. The V and J ends lost 2 bases and 4 bases respectively, with 14 bases between them. Germline CDR1 SQVTM, CDR2 ANQGSEA. The CDR3 region is CSVEKDGGVTEAFF. The CDR3 DNA sequence: TGCAGCGTTGAAAAGGACGGGGGGGTCACTGAAGCTTTCTTT.

This chain uses TRBV5-5 with TRBJ2-1; D ambiguous. Germline lookup yields CDR1 SGHKS and CDR2 YYEKEE (reference sequence). V shed 0 bases and J shed 9 bases, with 7 bases lying between them. This CDR3 is built from 12 residues. The chain's CDR3 is CASSLGVPEQFF. CDR3 in DNA: TGTGCCAGCAGCTTGGGGGTACCTGAGCAGTTCTTC.

Only one count was recorded for this clone. The chain combines TRBV28 with TRBJ2-7; 10 bases are a match to TRBD2. This CDR3 comprises 14 residues. The V and J ends lost 5 bases and 6 bases, in that order; junction bases with no gene match: 7. Germline values: CDR1 MDHEN, CDR2 SYDVKM. CDR3 coding DNA: TGTGCCAGCAGTACTCTAGCGGGAGTATCCGAGCAGTACTTC. This codes for CASSTLAGVSEQYF.

J is TRBJ2-2 and V is TRBV11-2; D possibly corresponds to TRBD2 (6 bases). V was shortened by 4 bases and J by 2 bases, with 11 bases between the two germline ends. The CDR3 length is 15 residues. Germline loops: CDR1 SGHAT, CDR2 FQNNGV. CDR3 sequence: CASSSGDLNTGELFF. The DNA for the CDR3 is TGTGCCAGCAGCTCCGGGGACTTAAACACCGGGGAGCTGTTTTTT. The full variable domain, completed using reference TRBV11-2 and TRBJ2-2, is EAGVAQSPRYKIIEKRQSVAFWCNPISGHATLYWYQQILGQGPKLLIQFQNNGVVDDSQLPKDRFSAERLKGVDSTLKIQPAKLEDSAVYLCASSSGDLNTGELFFGEGSRLTVL.

A word on this clone: One base separates it from a far larger clone, so it is likely a read error. The sample has other DNA sequences that encode this CDR3 too. The chain recombines TRBV28 with TRBJ1-2; D is unresolved. CDR3 length: 12 amino acids. Germline CDR1 and CDR2: MDHEN and SYDVKM. The CDR3 loop is CASSLSRGGYTF. The DNA for the CDR3 is TGTGCCAGTAGTTTATCCCGTGGTGGCTACACCTTC.